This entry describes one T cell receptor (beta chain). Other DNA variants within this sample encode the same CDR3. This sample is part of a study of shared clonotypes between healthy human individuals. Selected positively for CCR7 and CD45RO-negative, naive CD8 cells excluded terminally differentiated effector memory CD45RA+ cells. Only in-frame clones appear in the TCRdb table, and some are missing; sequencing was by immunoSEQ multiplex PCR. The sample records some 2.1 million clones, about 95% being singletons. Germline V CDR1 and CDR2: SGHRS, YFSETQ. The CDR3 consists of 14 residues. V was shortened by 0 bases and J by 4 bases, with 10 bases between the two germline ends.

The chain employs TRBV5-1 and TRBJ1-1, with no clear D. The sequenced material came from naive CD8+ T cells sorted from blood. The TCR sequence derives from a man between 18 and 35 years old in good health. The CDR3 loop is CASSLDLGTTEAFF. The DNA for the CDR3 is TGCGCCAGCAGCTTGGATTTGGGAACCACTGAAGCTTTCTTT.